This T cell receptor (beta chain) was observed in a study of blood T cell repertoires in COVID-19. Study-wide background: Sources were T cells, B-cell-depleted T cells, or PBMCs; the material itself was cDNA or gDNA.

The data were produced by immunoSEQ multiplex PCR, yet TCRdb's version contains in-frame clones alone and is incomplete. The sample lists over 110,000 clones; over 70% were seen once. Trimming shortened V by 8 bases and J by 6 bases, and 8 bases separated the two germline ends. The CDR3 is 11 residues long. Germline CDR1 reads SNHLY; CDR2 reads FYNNEI. Participants came from about two dozen US areas, aged roughly 18 to 95 years. Participant-reported clinical history was the basis for cohort assignment. Recovery among Cohort 3 donors was established by two negative PCRs, clearance, or symptom resolution.

The chain uses TRBV2 and TRBJ1-5, with D tentatively TRBD1 (5 bases). The specimen sequenced was PBMCs or T cells enriched from blood (not recorded which). The sequence derives from a man between 60 and 75 years old who had recovered from COVID-19. This CDR3 is CASGGAQPQHF. As DNA, the CDR3 is TGTGCCAGCGGAGGGGCTCAGCCCCAGCATTTT.